This T cell receptor (beta chain) emerged from a study of PD-L1 blockade in urothelial cancer. Study summary: About 90% of the 29 patients were males with bladder-origin urothelial cancer. A median approximately 150,000 T cells were found in blood samples. Once treatment had started, blood was analyzed at 3 weeks (second dose) and again at 6 weeks.

Worth noting for this clone: The antigen remains undetermined.

Study-level findings and limits: Improved survival was predicted by pretreatment blood TCR clonality below the median.

From germline, CDR1 is KGHSH and CDR2 LQKENI. CDR3 length equals 14 residues. V dropped 3 bases and J dropped 5 bases, with 13 bases sitting between them. Repertoires were generated with immunoSEQ multiplex PCR, while TCRdb's copy carries only in-frame clones and drops some. Here the sample spans around 92,000 clones, roughly 90% being singletons. Time point described: pretreatment peripheral blood. This TCR was sampled from a woman at least 80 years old with urothelial cancer. This specimen was PBMCs, taken around atezolizumab (anti-PD-L1) treatment. The chain combines TRBV18 with TRBJ1-2, with D perhaps TRBD1 (6 bases). In DNA, the CDR3 is TGTGCCAGCTCACCTTCGGGGGGCGAATATGGCTACACCTTC. Protein: CASSPSGGEYGYTF.